A single sample gave rise to the 16 T cell receptor beta chains below, sequenced in a study of cytomegalovirus exposure and HLA in healthy donors. Primers: 60 Vbeta forward and 13 Jbeta reverse. Clones were read by immunoSEQ multiplex PCR, and TCRdb kept only the in-frame ones, dropping some. The data hold around 110,000 clones, with approximately 80% observed a single time. Sequenced material: PBMCs. The receptor source for this set is a young man in good health and CMV-seropositive.

Details on this clone: A read error may produce the germline difference seen at one junction end. The chain has TRBV29-1 and TRBJ1-4; D is unclear. This CDR3 comprises 9 residues. Germline V gene lookup returns CDR1 SQVTM and CDR2 ANQGSEA. This chain's CDR3 is CSVEGGGVF. CDR3 coding DNA: TGCAGCGTTGAGGGAGGCGGCGTTTTT.

Here the CDR3 DNA reads TGTGCCAGCAGCGCGACGGACAGACCGAACTATGGCTACACCTTC. Translated: CASSATDRPNYGYTF. V usage is TRBV9 and J usage is TRBJ1-2, with D possibly TRBD1 on 6 matching bases. Germline V gene data show CDR1 as SGDLS and CDR2 as YYNGEE. This CDR3 region has 15 residues. V lost 3 bases to trimming and J lost 2 bases, with 14 bases between them.

V and J are TRBV18 and TRBJ2-7; the match to TRBD1 covers 12 bases. Germline CDR1 KGHSH, CDR2 LQKENI. The CDR3 totals 15 residues. V lost 5 bases and J lost 3; bases outside the gene matches: 5. CDR3 nucleotide sequence: TGTGCCAGCTCAGTGGGACAGGGGGCCGGCTACGAGCAGTACGTC. This codes for CASSVGQGAGYEQYV.

The chain uses TRBV29-1 and TRBJ1-5, with D uncertain. Looked up from germline, CDR1 is SQVTM and CDR2 is ANQGSEA. The CDR3 covers 13 residues. V lost 5 bases and J lost 7, with 15 bases in between. CDR3 amino acids: CSVSRDSFQPQHF. The CDR3 nucleotides are TGCAGCGTTTCGAGGGATTCCTTCCAGCCCCAGCATTTT.

This chain uses TRBV6-1 with TRBJ2-7, with 7 nucleotides matching TRBD2. With V trimmed by 3 bases and J by 2 bases, 10 bases remained unmatched. This CDR3 comprises 16 residues. Germline loops: CDR1 MNHNS, CDR2 SASEGT. The CDR3 DNA is TGTGCCAGCAGTGAGGGGGAGGGCAGCCCGACCTACGAGCAGTACGTC. It translates to CASSEGEGSPTYEQYV.

This sequence joins TRBV19 and TRBJ1-5; 9 nucleotides line up with TRBD1. The germline CDR1 and CDR2 sequences are LNHDA and SQIVND (reference sequence). This CDR3 has 13 amino acids. Trimming removed 8 bases from V and 7 bases from J; junction bases left unmatched: 6. The CDR3 here is CASLGQGRQPQHF. In DNA form, the CDR3 reads TGTGCCAGTCTGGGACAGGGACGACAGCCCCAGCATTTT.

The V call is TRBV6-5, the J call TRBJ2-2, with D possibly being TRBD1 (5 bases). V was cut by 2 bases and J by 0 bases, with 10 bases left in between. Germline values: CDR1 MNHEY, CDR2 SVGAGI. The CDR3 covers 16 residues. The CDR3 region has the DNA TGTGCCAGCAGTTACGAAGTACAGGCGAACACCGGGGAGCTGTTTTTT. Residues: CASSYEVQANTGELFF.

The V call is TRBV2, the J call TRBJ1-6; 7 bases map to TRBD1. The germline V gene encodes CDR1 SNHLY and CDR2 FYNNEI. V was pared by 5 bases and J by 10 bases, with 14 bases of the junction left unmatched. This CDR3 has 16 amino acids. The CDR3 sequence: CASSHRWDSGGSPLHF. The CDR3 DNA follows: TGTGCCAGCAGTCACCGATGGGACAGCGGGGGGTCACCCCTCCACTTT.

V usage is TRBV27 and J usage is TRBJ2-1; D not certain. Trimming took off 4 bases at V and 4 bases at J, with 14 bases between the two ends. The CDR3 has 15 residues. Germline CDR1 reads MNHEY; CDR2 reads SMNVEV (reference sequence). The CDR3, as DNA: TGTGCCAGCAGTTACCCAGCTTACAGATACAATGAGCAGTTCTTC. Translated, it gives CASSYPAYRYNEQFF.

This chain uses TRBV6-5 with TRBJ2-5; no definite D call. Germline V gives CDR1 MNHEY, CDR2 SVGAGI. V lost 0 bases and J lost 4, with 9 bases in between. This CDR3 region has 14 residues. The CDR3: CASSYSLAPETQYF. DNA of the CDR3: TGTGCCAGCAGTTACTCTTTGGCCCCAGAGACCCAGTACTTC.

V gene TRBV18 combines with J gene TRBJ2-2; 8 nucleotides match TRBD1. CDR3 size: 17 residues. The V segment lost 3 bases and the J segment 1 base; nucleotides outside the gene matches: 7. Germline V CDR1 and CDR2: KGHSH, LQKENI. The CDR3 coding sequence is TGTGCCAGCTCACCCTTGGACAGGGACCTGAACACCGGGGAGCTGTTTTTT. It is translated as CASSPLDRDLNTGELFF.

The chain combines TRBV7-3 with TRBJ2-7; D is perhaps TRBD2 (6 bases). The germline CDR1 and CDR2 sequences are SGHTA and FQGTGA. Between the trimmed V and J ends, which lost 0 bases and 6 bases, there was a span of 15 bases. The CDR3 contains 15 residues. The CDR3 loop reads CASSLTGGLTAEQYF. CDR3 nucleotides: TGTGCCAGCAGCTTAACGGGGGGACTTACAGCCGAGCAGTACTTC.

This clone was seen just once. The chain has TRBV12-5 and TRBJ2-7; 9 bases align to TRBD2. Germline lookup yields CDR1 LGHNT and CDR2 FRNRAP. Trimming cost V 1 base and J 7 bases; bases outside gene matches: 5. This CDR3 spans 14 amino acids. The CDR3 nucleotides are TGTGCTAGTGGTTTGGGGTTAGCGGGAGAAGAGCAGTACGTC. Its translation: CASGLGLAGEEQYV.

V usage is TRBV2 and J usage is TRBJ1-2, with 11 bases identical to TRBD1. This CDR3 is 13 amino acids long. Germline V gene lookup returns CDR1 SNHLY and CDR2 FYNNEI. Losses at the gene ends were 8 bases for V and 7 bases for J; bases not matched to a gene: 6. This chain's CDR3 is CASGGQGAGGYTF. The CDR3, as DNA: TGTGCCAGCGGCGGACAGGGGGCGGGTGGCTACACCTTC.

The rearrangement links TRBV2 to TRBJ2-1; 9 bases are a match to TRBD2. The CDR3 spans 14 residues. V lost 10 bases and J lost 4; bases outside the gene matches: 8. Per the germline V gene, CDR1 is SNHLY and CDR2 is FYNNEI. The CDR3 nucleotides read TGTGCCACCCGAGGACTAGCGAGATACAATGAGCAGTTCTTC. Translation: CATRGLARYNEQFF.

This rearrangement joins TRBV5-6 to TRBJ2-3; TRBD1 matches 7 bases. The V segment lost 4 bases and the J segment 10 bases; nucleotides outside the gene matches: 6. The CDR3 is made up of 12 amino acids. Germline assignment: CDR1 SGHDT and CDR2 YYEEEE. CDR3 region: CASSLDRLPQYF. The CDR3 coding sequence is TGTGCCAGCAGCCTGGACAGGCTACCGCAGTATTTT.